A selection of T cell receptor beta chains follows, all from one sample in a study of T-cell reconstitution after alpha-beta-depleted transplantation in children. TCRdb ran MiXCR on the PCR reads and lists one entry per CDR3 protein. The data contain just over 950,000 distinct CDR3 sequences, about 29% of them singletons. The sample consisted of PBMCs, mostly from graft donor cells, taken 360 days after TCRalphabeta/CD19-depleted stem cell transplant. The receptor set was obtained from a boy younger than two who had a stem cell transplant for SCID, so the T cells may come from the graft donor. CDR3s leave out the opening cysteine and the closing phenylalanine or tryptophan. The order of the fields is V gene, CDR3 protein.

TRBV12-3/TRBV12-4	ASSRHFEAF
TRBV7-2	ASSRLAGGLNEQY
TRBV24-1	ATRPSGRGGDNEQF
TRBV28	ASTPGVYGYT
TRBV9	ASNRIREQY
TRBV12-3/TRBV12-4	ASRSRGSNTGELF
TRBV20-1	SAQSPTNTEAF
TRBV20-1	SASGRNEQY
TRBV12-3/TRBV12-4	ASRDREETQY
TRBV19	ASSILADSNQPQH
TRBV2	ASSASGTSFDEQF
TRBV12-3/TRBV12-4	ASRSGTSSGNTIY
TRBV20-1	SARALHGARF
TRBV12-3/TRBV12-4	ASSPWGQDNQPQH
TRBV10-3	ATALQRNPPTNEKLF
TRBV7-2	ASSLAGLAGYEQY
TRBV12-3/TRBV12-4	ASSLSGGGGNEQF
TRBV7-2	ASSLAHRLDGYT
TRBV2	ASRGDNQPQH
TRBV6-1	ASRPTLRTSNTDTQY
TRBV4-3	ASSQDARGVTYYEQY
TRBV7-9	ASSAGTSGDNEQF
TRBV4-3	ASSQDLAGGLNEQF
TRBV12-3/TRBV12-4	ASRHSQGRPNTEAF
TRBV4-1	ASSQDGGQGRLHEQY
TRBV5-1	ASSWRVDEQF
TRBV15	ATSRPLGNRGVSGANVLT
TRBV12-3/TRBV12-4	ASSRTSSTEKY
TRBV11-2	ASSLVFYGGGIQETQY
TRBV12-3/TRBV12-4	ASSLGGVSPYSTDTQY
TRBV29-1	SVRDFTSTDTQY
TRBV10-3	AISEAGEANNEQF
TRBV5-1	ASSLVRQGLRDEQY
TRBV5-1	ASSPWSGAYNEQF
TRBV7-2	ASSTGEVTGNEQF
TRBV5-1	ASSLENYNEQF
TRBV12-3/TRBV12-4	ASSRDRVGNQPQH
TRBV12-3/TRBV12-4	ASSLGTLNTGELF
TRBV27	ASSRLSRLAGGRTGELF
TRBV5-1	ASSWTGGEAASPLH
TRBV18	ASSHWDRGSDEQY
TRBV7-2	ASSFLLYEQY
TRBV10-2	ASNPGQFGNTIY
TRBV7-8	ASSSRDQYNEQF
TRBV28	ASSLNEWGQGYEQY
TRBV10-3	AIRHGTGGAGANVLT
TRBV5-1	ASRSGAPLYNEQF